This T cell receptor (beta chain) was recovered during a study of tumor-infiltrating lymphocytes in oesophageal squamous cell carcinoma. TCRdb re-derived calls from the PCR reads in MiXCR, one entry per CDR3 protein. The table has 15,000 or so distinct CDR3 sequences, roughly 50% seen once. Germline CDR1 is MNHNY and CDR2 is SVGAGI (reference sequence). A total of 9 residues make up the CDR3, ends included. Remarks on this clonotype: It is likely a read error, because the conserved phenylalanine at the end of the CDR3 is missing. The DNA is left out, because the CDR3 cannot be placed on it with certainty; the CDR3 is given as TCRdb lists it.

The V gene is TRBV6-6, the J gene TRBJ2-4. Sequencing was done on a sample of normal esophageal tissue next to the tumor. The receptor was isolated from a female donor with esophageal squamous cell carcinoma. The CDR3 here is CASHRGVSS.